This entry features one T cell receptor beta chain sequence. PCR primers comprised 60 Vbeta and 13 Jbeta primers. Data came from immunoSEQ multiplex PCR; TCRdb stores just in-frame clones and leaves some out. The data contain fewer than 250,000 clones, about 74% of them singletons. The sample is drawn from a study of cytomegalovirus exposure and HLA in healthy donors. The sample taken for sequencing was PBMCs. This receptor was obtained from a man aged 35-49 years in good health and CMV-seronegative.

This chain's CDR3 is CASSLTGTIQETQYF. The CDR3 nucleotides read TGTGCCAGCAGCTTGACCGGGACTATTCAAGAGACCCAGTACTTC. The rearrangement uses TRBV7-3 and TRBJ2-5; 7 bases fit TRBD2. The CDR3 is made up of 15 amino acids. Unmatched junction bases numbered 6, after V lost 3 bases and J lost 2 bases. Germline CDR1 is SGHTA and CDR2 is FQGTGA.